Below, one TCR beta chain is given with its context. Antigen: not known. This record belongs to a study of cytomegalovirus exposure and HLA in healthy donors. Study-level results: A later analysis reported that several of the most significant clusters appeared to be linked to common viral pathogens, among them Epstein-Barr virus. Overall, about 160 TCR beta chains were annotated as cytomegalovirus-associated. Highly shared variants forming one cluster were likely a sequencing artifact.

Per the germline V gene, CDR1 is SGDLS and CDR2 is YYNGEE. V shed 1 base and J 5 bases; nucleotides not matched to a gene: 4. The length of the CDR3 is 16 residues. Donors had nominal health at sampling but likely had unrecorded immune exposures. PCR employed 60 Vbeta and 13 Jbeta primers. Data came from immunoSEQ multiplex PCR; TCRdb stores just in-frame clones and leaves some out. This repertoire comprises about 78,000 clones; its ten largest clones make up 6% to 8%. This sequence joins TRBV9 and TRBJ2-2; 11 nucleotides line up with TRBD1. Sequences were obtained from PBMCs. The TCR comes from a female donor in good health and CMV-seropositive. CDR3 sequence reads: CASSVLDRGQTGELFF. The CDR3 DNA follows: TGTGCCAGCAGCGTACTGGACAGGGGGCAGACCGGGGAGCTGTTTTTT.